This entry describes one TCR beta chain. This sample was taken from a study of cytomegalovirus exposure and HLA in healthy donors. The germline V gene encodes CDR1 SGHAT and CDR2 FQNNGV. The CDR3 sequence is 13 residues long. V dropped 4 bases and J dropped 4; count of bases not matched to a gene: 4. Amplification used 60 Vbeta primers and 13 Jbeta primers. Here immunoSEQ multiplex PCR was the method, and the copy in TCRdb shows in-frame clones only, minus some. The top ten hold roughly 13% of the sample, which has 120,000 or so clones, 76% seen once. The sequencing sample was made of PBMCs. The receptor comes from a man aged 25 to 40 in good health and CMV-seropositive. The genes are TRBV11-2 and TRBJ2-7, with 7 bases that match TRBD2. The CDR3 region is CASSSRGIYEQYF. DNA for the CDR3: TGTGCCAGCAGCTCGCGGGGGATTTACGAGCAGTACTTC. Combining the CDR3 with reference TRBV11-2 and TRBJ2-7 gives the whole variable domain EAGVAQSPRYKIIEKRQSVAFWCNPISGHATLYWYQQILGQGPKLLIQFQNNGVVDDSQLPKDRFSAERLKGVDSTLKIQPAKLEDSAVYLCASSSRGIYEQYFGPGTRLTVT.